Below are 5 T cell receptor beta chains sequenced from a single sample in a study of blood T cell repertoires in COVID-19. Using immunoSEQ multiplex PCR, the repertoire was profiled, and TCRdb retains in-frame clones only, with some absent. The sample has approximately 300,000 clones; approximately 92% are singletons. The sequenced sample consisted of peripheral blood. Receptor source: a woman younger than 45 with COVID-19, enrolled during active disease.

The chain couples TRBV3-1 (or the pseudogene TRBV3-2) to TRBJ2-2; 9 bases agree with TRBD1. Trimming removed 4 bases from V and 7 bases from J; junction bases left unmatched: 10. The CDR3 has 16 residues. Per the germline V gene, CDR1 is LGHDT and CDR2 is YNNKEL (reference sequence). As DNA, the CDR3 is TGTGCCAGCAGCCGTAATACAGGGGGCGCGGACGGGGAGCTGTTTTTT. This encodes CASSRNTGGADGELFF.

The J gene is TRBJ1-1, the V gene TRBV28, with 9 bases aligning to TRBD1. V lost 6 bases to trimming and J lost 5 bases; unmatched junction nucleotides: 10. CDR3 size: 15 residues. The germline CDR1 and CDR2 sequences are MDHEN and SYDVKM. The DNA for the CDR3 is TGTGCCAGCAGCCTGACCGGGACAGGGCCGACTGAAGCTTTCTTT. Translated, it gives CASSLTGTGPTEAFF.

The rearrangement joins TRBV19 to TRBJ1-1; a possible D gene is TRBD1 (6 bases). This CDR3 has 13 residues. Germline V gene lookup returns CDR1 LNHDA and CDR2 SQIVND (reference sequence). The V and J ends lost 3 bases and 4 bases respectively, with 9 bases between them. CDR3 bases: TGTGCCAGTAGTATGGGGGCCGGCACTGAAGCTTTCTTT. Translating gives CASSMGAGTEAFF.

The CDR3 DNA sequence: TGTGCCAGCAGCCGAGGGGCGGACAGACGTCCCAATGAGCAGTTCTTC. It encodes CASSRGADRRPNEQFF. The chain is built from TRBV7-8 and TRBJ2-1, with D possibly matching TRBD1 (6 bases). The CDR3 contains 16 residues. Trimming stripped 5 bases from V and 6 bases from J, with 20 bases between. The germline V gene encodes CDR1 SGHVS and CDR2 FQNEAQ.

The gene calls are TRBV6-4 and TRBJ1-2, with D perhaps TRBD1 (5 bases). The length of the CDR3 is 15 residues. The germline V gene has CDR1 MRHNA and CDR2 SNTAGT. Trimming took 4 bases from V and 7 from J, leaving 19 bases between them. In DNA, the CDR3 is TGTGCCAGCAGTGCCTTGGGGGGAGGGCGAGGTGGCTACACCTTC. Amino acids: CASSALGGGRGGYTF.